The 5 T cell receptor beta chains listed next were all sequenced from one sample in a study of blood T cell repertoires in COVID-19. Here immunoSEQ multiplex PCR was the method, and the copy in TCRdb shows in-frame clones only, minus some. The data hold 45,000 to 70,000 clones, with about 91% observed a single time. The material sequenced was peripheral blood. These receptors originate from an older woman with active or convalescent COVID-19.

The count of this clone is one. This rearrangement joins TRBV4-1 to TRBJ1-3; D remains unclear. Looked up from germline, CDR1 is MGHRA and CDR2 is YSYEKL. The CDR3 consists of 14 residues. The V end lost 1 base, the J end lost 5 bases, and 9 bases lay between the germline ends. The CDR3 protein is CASSQAAGRNTIYF. Written as DNA, the CDR3 is TGCGCCAGCAGCCAAGCGGCAGGTAGAAACACCATATATTTT.

The chain links TRBV5-1 to TRBJ1-1; D is perhaps TRBD1 (5 bases). The V gene lost 3 bases and the J gene lost 1 base, with 10 bases spanning the gap. CDR3 size: 14 residues. The germline V gene has CDR1 SGHRS and CDR2 YFSETQ. CDR3 nucleotide sequence: TGCGCCAGCAGCTCATCCGGGGGGAACACTGAAGCTTTCTTT. Its translation: CASSSSGGNTEAFF.

CDR3 DNA: TGCGCCAGCAGCCACCCCCCCGGGGGAAATAGCAATCAGCCCCAGCATTTT. It is translated as CASSHPPGGNSNQPQHF. The chain links TRBV4-1 to TRBJ1-5, with D possibly being TRBD1 (5 bases). The V gene lost 3 bases and the J gene lost 0 bases, with 15 bases spanning the gap. This CDR3 contains 17 residues. The V gene's germline CDR1 is MGHRA and CDR2 YSYEKL.

The chain couples TRBV6-5 to TRBJ1-2; 8 nucleotides match TRBD1. Per germline, CDR1 MNHEY and CDR2 SVGAGI. V lost 10 bases to trimming and J lost 7 bases; unmatched junction nucleotides: 8. CDR3 length: 12 residues. CDR3 protein: CAIRTGPGGYTF. DNA for the CDR3: TGTGCCATACGGACAGGGCCGGGTGGCTACACCTTC.

The chain recombines TRBV24-1 with TRBJ2-3, with 8 positions matching TRBD2. Germline values: CDR1 KGHDR, CDR2 SFDVKD. J was trimmed by 1 base and V by 0 bases; bases with no gene match: 2. This CDR3 region has 16 residues. Here the CDR3 DNA reads TGTGCCACCAGTGATTTGCCGGGGGGGGGCACAGATACGCAGTATTTT. This sequence encodes CATSDLPGGGTDTQYF.